This TCR beta chain is from a study of blood T cell repertoires in COVID-19. The table came from immunoSEQ multiplex PCR; TCRdb's copy has only in-frame clones and leaves some out. The sample has about 160,000 clones; roughly 84% are singletons. The CDR3 has 13 residues. Trimming cost V 4 bases and J 4 bases, with 8 bases left between them. The germline V gene has CDR1 SGHAT and CDR2 FQNNGV. The source is a man aged 35 to 55 with acute or convalescent COVID-19. Sequences were obtained from peripheral blood. This chain connects TRBV11-2 to TRBJ1-3; a weak D match, TRBD1 (6 bases). CDR3 region: CASSSGVGNTIYF. CDR3 sequence (DNA): TGTGCCAGCAGCTCAGGGGTGGGAAACACCATATATTTT.